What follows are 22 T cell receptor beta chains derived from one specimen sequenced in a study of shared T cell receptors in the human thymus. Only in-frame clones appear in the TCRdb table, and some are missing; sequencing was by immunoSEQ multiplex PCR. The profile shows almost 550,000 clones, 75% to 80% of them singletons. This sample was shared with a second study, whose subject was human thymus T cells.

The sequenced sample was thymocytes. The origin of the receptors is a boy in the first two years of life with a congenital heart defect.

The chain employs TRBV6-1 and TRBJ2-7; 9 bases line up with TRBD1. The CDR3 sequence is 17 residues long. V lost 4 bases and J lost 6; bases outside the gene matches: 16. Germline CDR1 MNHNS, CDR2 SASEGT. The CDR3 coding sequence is TGTGCCAGCAGTGGGCCTCTACCCTCACAGGGGGCGACCGAGCAGTACTTC. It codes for CASSGPLPSQGATEQYF.

The CDR3 loop reads CASRTLSNYGYTF. CDR3 DNA sequence: TGTGCCAGCAGGACTTTATCTAACTATGGCTACACCTTC. V is TRBV27 and J is TRBJ1-2, with no clear D. Trimming removed 6 bases at V and 0 bases at J, with 8 bases between. The CDR3 contains 13 residues. The V gene's germline CDR1 is MNHEY and CDR2 SMNVEV (reference sequence).

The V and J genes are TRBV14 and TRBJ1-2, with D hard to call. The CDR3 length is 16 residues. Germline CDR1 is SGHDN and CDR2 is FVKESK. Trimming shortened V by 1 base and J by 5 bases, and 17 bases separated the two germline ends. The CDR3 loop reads CASSQVEEGNGYGYTF. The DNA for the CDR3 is TGTGCCAGCAGCCAAGTGGAGGAAGGGAACGGGTATGGCTACACCTTC.

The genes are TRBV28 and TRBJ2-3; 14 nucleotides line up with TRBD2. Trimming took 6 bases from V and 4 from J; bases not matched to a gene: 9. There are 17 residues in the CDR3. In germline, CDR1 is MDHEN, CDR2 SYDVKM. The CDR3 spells CASSSTQTSGRADTQYF. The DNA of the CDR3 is TGTGCCAGCAGCTCCACCCAGACTAGCGGGAGGGCAGATACGCAGTATTTT.

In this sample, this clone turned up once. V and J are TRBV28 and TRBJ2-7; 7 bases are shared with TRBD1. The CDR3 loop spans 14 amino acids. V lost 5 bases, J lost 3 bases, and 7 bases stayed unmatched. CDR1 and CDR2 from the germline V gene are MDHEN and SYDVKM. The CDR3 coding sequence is TGTGCCAGCAGTACCCACAGGGGATTCTACGAGCAGTACTTC. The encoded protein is CASSTHRGFYEQYF.

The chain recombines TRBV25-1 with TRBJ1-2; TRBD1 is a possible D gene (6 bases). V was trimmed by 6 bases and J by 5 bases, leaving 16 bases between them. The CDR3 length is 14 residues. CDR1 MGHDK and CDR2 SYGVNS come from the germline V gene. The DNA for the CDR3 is TGTGCCAGCAGCTTCACAGGGCCGGGTTATGGCTACACCTTC. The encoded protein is CASSFTGPGYGYTF.

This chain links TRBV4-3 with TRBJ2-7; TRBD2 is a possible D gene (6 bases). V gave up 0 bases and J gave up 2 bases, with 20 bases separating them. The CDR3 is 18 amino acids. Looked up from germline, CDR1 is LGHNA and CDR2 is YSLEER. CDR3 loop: CASSQDLSGRPLTYEQYF. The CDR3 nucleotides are TGCGCCAGCAGCCAAGATCTCAGTGGGAGGCCGTTGACCTACGAGCAGTACTTC.

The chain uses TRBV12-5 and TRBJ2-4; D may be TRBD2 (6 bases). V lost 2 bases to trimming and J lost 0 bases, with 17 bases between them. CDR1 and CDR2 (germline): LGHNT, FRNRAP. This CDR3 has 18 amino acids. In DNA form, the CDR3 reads TGTGCTAGTGGTTTGTGTCGGGAGATCCCTCTAGCCAAAAACATTCAGTACTTC. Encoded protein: CASGLCREIPLAKNIQYF.

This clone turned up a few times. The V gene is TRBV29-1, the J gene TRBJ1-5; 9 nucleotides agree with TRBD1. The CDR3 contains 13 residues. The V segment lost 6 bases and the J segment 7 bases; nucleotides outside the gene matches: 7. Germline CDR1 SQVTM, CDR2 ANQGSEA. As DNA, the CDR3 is TGCAGCGTGGGGACAGGGCAAGGGCAGCCCCAGCATTTT. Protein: CSVGTGQGQPQHF.

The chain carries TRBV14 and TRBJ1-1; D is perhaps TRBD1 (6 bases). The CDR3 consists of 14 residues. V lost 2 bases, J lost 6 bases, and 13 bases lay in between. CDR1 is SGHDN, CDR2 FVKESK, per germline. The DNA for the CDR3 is TGTGCCAGCAGCCAACAGGGGCAGAGGGCTGAAGCTTTCTTT. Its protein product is CASSQQGQRAEAFF.

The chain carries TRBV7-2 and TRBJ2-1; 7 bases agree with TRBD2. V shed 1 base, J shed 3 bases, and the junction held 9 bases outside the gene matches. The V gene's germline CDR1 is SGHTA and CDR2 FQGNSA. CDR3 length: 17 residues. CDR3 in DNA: TGTGCCAGCAGCTTAGTGGGGACTACGTCCCTCTACAATGAGCAGTTCTTC. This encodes CASSLVGTTSLYNEQFF.

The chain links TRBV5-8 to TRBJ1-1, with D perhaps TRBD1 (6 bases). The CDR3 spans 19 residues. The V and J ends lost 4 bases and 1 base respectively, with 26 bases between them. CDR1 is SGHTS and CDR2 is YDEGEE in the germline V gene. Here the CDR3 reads CASSNLDRITLNKNTEAFF. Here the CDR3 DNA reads TGTGCCAGCAGCAACCTAGACAGGATCACTCTAAATAAGAACACTGAAGCTTTCTTT.

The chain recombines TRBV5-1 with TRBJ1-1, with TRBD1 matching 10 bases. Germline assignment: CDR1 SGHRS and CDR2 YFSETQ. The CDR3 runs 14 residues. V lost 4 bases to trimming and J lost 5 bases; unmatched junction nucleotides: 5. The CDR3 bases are TGCGCCAGCAGCCCGACAGGGGGCAGGACTGAAGCTTTCTTT. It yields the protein CASSPTGGRTEAFF.

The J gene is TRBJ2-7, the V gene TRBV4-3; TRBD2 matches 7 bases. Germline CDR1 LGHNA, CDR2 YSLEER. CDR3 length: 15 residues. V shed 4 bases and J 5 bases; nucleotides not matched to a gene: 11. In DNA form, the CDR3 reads TGCGCCAGCAGCCCGACTCGCGGGAGTCCCCACGAGCAGTACTTC. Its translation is CASSPTRGSPHEQYF.

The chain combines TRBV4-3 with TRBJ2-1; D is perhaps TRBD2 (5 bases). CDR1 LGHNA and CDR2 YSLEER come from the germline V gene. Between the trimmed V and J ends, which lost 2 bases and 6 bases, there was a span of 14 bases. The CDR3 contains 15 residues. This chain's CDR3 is CASSQRPRDPNEQFF. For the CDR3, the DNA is TGCGCCAGCAGCCAACGCCCCCGGGATCCCAATGAGCAGTTCTTC.

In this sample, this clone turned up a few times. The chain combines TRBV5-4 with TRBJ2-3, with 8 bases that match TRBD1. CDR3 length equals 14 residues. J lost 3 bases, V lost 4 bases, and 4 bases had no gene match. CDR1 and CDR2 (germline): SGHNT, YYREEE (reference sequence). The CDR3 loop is CASSPGQATDTQYF. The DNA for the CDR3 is TGTGCCAGCAGCCCGGGACAGGCAACAGATACGCAGTATTTT. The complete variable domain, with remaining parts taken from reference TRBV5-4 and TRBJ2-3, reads ETGVTQSPTHLIKTRGQQVTLRCSSQSGHNTVSWYQQALGQGPQFIFQYYREEENGRGNFPPRFSGLQFPNYSSELNVNALELDDSALYLCASSPGQATDTQYFGPGTRLTVL.

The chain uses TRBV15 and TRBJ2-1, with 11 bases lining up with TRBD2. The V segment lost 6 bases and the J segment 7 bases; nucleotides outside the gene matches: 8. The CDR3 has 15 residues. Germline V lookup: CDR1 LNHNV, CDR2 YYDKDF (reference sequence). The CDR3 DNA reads TGTGCCACCAGAGGGCTATTAGCGGGAGGGAATGAGCAGTTCTTC. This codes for CATRGLLAGGNEQFF.

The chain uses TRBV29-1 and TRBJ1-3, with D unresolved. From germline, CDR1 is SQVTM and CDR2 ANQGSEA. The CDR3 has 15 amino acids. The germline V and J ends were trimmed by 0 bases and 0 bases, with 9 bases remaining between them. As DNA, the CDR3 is TGCAGCGTTGAAGAAACTCGGGGCTCTGGAAACACCATATATTTT. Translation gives CSVEETRGSGNTIYF. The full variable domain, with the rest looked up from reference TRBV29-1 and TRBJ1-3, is SAVISQKPSRDICQRGTSLTIQCQVDSQVTMMFWYRQQPGQSLTLIATANQGSEATYESGFVIDKFPISRPNLTFSTLTVSNMSPEDSSIYLCSVEETRGSGNTIYFGEGSWLTVV.

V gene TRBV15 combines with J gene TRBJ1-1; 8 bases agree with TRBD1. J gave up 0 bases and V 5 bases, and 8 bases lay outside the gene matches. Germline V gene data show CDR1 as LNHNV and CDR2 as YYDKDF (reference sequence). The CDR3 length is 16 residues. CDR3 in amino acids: CATSGRRGLLNTEAFF. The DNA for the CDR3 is TGTGCCACCAGCGGTCGCAGGGGGCTTTTGAACACTGAAGCTTTCTTT.

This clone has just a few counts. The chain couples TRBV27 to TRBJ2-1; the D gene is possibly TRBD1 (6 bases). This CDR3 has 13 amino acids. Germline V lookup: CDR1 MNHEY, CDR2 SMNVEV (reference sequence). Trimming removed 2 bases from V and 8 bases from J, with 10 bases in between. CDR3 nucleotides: TGTGCCAGCAGTTTAGGGGGCGGATATGAGCAGTTCTTC. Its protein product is CASSLGGGYEQFF.

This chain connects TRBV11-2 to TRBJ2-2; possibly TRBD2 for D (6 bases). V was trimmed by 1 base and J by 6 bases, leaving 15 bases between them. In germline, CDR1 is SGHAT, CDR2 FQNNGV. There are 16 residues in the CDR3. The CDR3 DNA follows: TGTGCCAGCAGCTTAGCGGAGGGGTCCGTCCCCGGGGAGCTGTTTTTT. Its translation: CASSLAEGSVPGELFF.

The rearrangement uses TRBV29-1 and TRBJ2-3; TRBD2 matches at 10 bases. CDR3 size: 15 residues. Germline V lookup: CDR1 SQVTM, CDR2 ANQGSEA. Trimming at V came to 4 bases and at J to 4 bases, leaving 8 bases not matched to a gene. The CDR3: CSVAQREGVADTQYF. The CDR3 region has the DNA TGCAGCGTTGCCCAGCGGGAGGGCGTAGCAGATACGCAGTATTTT.